Presented here are 27 T cell receptor beta chains from one specimen sequenced in a study of vaccination and CD4 T cells after COVID-19. The Oncomine TCR Beta short-read assay sequenced DNA from cultured CD4+ T cells. TCRdb re-analysed the PCR reads in MiXCR, keeping a single row per CDR3 protein. The sample carries 15,000 or so distinct CDR3 sequences, about 50% recorded once. Time point in this sample: late sampling 161 to 241 days after vaccination in a few convalescent patients. Treatment described: roughly 10-day PBMC culture with coronavirus spike peptide pools or control peptides (ViraFEST assay). The antigens these receptors bind are not known. Source: CD4+ T cells from blood, cultured in vitro, taken about 7 months after SARS-CoV-2 vaccination. The source is a human donor who had recovered from COVID-19.

This clonotype was detected once. The rearrangement joins TRBV10-3 to TRBJ1-5; D is ambiguous. Trimming stripped 0 bases from V and 7 bases from J, with 4 bases between. Germline V gene data show CDR1 as ENHRY and CDR2 as SYGVKD. The CDR3 runs to 12 residues. The CDR3 loop is CAISESGQPQHF. The CDR3 coding sequence is TGTGCCATCAGTGAGTCGGGACAGCCCCAGCATTTT.

This chain uses TRBV2 with TRBJ1-2; tentative D call: TRBD1 (5 bases). The CDR3 contains 13 residues. Germline lookup yields CDR1 SNHLY and CDR2 FYNNEI. The ends were cut back, 4 bases at V and 4 bases at J, with 10 bases in the middle. CDR3 sequence reads: CASSGDGTYGYTF. CDR3 sequence (DNA): TGTGCCAGCAGTGGGGACGGCACCTATGGCTACACCTTC.

This clonotype showed up just a few times. The J gene is TRBJ2-5, the V gene TRBV15; 11 bases are a match to TRBD2. Germline V lookup: CDR1 LNHNV, CDR2 YYDKDF (reference sequence). The CDR3 is 15 residues long. The J segment lost 4 bases and the V segment lost 5 bases, leaving 6 bases of the junction unmatched. CDR3 DNA sequence: TGTGCCACCAGCGGAAAGACTAGCGGGGTAGAGACCCAGTACTTC. Translated: CATSGKTSGVETQYF.

This clonotype was seen more than once but under ten times. This sequence joins TRBV20-1 and TRBJ1-2; the D is unclear. Trimming pared 2 bases from V and 6 bases from J, leaving 16 bases between. The germline gives CDR1 DFQATT, CDR2 SNEGSKA (reference sequence). There are 14 residues in the CDR3. CDR3 in DNA: TGCAGTGCTAGAAACGATCAGGCCCTGCATGGCTACACCTTC. The encoded protein is CSARNDQALHGYTF.

V is TRBV7-9 and J is TRBJ1-3; D is possibly TRBD1 (5 bases). Trimming took 3 bases from V and 4 from J, leaving 10 bases between them. The CDR3 contains 14 residues. Germline V gene data show CDR1 as SEHNR and CDR2 as FQNEAQ (reference sequence). The CDR3 loop reads CASSFRGIGNTIYF. The CDR3 nucleotides read TGTGCCAGCAGCTTTCGGGGGATCGGAAACACCATATATTTT.

The chain employs TRBV6-5 and TRBJ2-7; TRBD1 might be the D (6 bases). The CDR3 extends over 15 amino acids. The ends were cut back, 2 bases at V and 1 base at J, with 12 bases in the middle. Germline CDR1 is MNHEY and CDR2 is SVGAGI. Written as DNA, the CDR3 is TGTGCCAGCAGTTACACCAGGACAGCGTCCTACGAGCAGTACTTC. Encoded protein: CASSYTRTASYEQYF.

By sample fraction, this clonotype is medium-sized. The chain recombines TRBV4-1 with TRBJ2-5; TRBD2 matches at 9 bases. This CDR3 is 16 amino acids long. Per germline, CDR1 MGHRA and CDR2 YSYEKL. The J segment lost 0 bases and the V segment lost 1 base, leaving 3 bases of the junction unmatched. The CDR3 reads CASSQGLAEYQETQYF. DNA for the CDR3: TGCGCCAGCAGCCAAGGACTAGCGGAGTACCAAGAGACCCAGTACTTC.

This chain uses TRBV7-2 with TRBJ1-2; TRBD1 matches 8 bases. V shed 5 bases and J 5 bases; nucleotides not matched to a gene: 10. From germline, CDR1 is SGHTA and CDR2 FQGNSA. CDR3 size: 15 residues. The CDR3 DNA is TGTGCCAGCAGCACCCAGGGGGCGGGGATATATGGCTACACCTTC. The encoded protein is CASSTQGAGIYGYTF.

V is TRBV6-5 and J is TRBJ1-5; D uncertain. The CDR3 has 13 amino acids. The V end lost 2 bases, the J end lost 2 bases, and 4 bases lay between the germline ends. Germline lookup yields CDR1 MNHEY and CDR2 SVGAGI. The CDR3 is CASSYDGNQPQHF. DNA of the CDR3: TGTGCCAGCAGTTACGATGGCAATCAGCCCCAGCATTTT.

This chain uses TRBV28 with TRBJ2-5, with TRBD1 matching 7 bases. V was clipped by 4 bases and J by 3 bases; unmatched bases: 5. CDR1 is MDHEN and CDR2 is SYDVKM in the germline V gene. The CDR3 length is 14 residues. The CDR3 loop reads CASSSPGTEETQYF. The CDR3 nucleotides are TGTGCCAGCAGTTCACCCGGGACAGAAGAGACCCAGTACTTC.

This rearrangement joins TRBV7-8 to TRBJ2-1; tentative D call: TRBD2 (5 bases). V was clipped by 6 bases and J by 10 bases, with 10 bases between them. Germline CDR1 reads SGHVS; CDR2 reads FQNEAQ. The CDR3 sequence is 11 residues long. The CDR3 region is CASSFSGEQFF. As DNA, the CDR3 is TGTGCCAGCAGTTTCTCGGGAGAGCAGTTCTTC. Based on the CDR3 plus reference TRBV7-8 and TRBJ2-1, the full variable domain is GAGVSQSPRYKVAKRGQDVALRCDPISGHVSLFWYQQALGQGPEFLTYFQNEAQLDKSGLPSDRFFAERPEGSVSTLKIQRTQQEDSAVYLCASSFSGEQFFGPGTRLTVL.

The chain is built from TRBV6-1 and TRBJ2-7; TRBD2 might be the D (6 bases). The V gene lost 6 bases and the J gene lost 7 bases, with 22 bases spanning the gap. This CDR3 region has 15 residues. The germline gives CDR1 MNHNS, CDR2 SASEGT. CDR3 residues: CASRGYRSDRGEQYF. In nucleotides, the CDR3 is TGTGCCAGCAGGGGTTACAGGTCCGACCGGGGGGAGCAGTACTTC.

The chain employs TRBV15 and TRBJ2-1, with 7 bases identical to TRBD2. V lost 6 bases and J lost 5; bases outside the gene matches: 7. The germline CDR1 and CDR2 sequences are LNHNV and YYDKDF (reference sequence). The CDR3 has 14 amino acids. CDR3 residues: CATRVWSGDNEQFF. CDR3 sequence (DNA): TGTGCCACCAGAGTCTGGAGCGGGGACAATGAGCAGTTCTTC.

The V gene is TRBV2, the J gene TRBJ1-1; D is possibly TRBD1 (5 bases). The V and J ends lost 6 bases and 4 bases respectively, with 15 bases between them. Germline V gene lookup returns CDR1 SNHLY and CDR2 FYNNEI. This CDR3 is built from 14 residues. The chain's CDR3 is CASSLGGRSTEAFF. CDR3 nucleotide sequence: TGTGCCAGCAGCCTCGGGGGTAGGAGCACTGAAGCTTTCTTT.

The chain recombines TRBV6-5 with TRBJ1-1; D possibly corresponds to TRBD1 (5 bases). V was shortened by 2 bases and J by 5 bases, with 15 bases between the two germline ends. This CDR3 spans 15 amino acids. Germline assignment: CDR1 MNHEY and CDR2 SVGAGI. The DNA for the CDR3 is TGTGCCAGCAGTTACGGTTACGGGGAGGGGACTGAAGCTTTCTTT. This encodes CASSYGYGEGTEAFF.

The CDR3 here is CASSPLPRGDYGYTF. The CDR3 nucleotides read TGTGCCAGCTCACCACTCCCCAGGGGGGACTATGGCTACACCTTC. The genes are TRBV18 and TRBJ1-2; 7 bases agree with TRBD1. There are 15 residues in the CDR3. CDR1 is KGHSH and CDR2 is LQKENI in the germline V gene. V dropped 1 base and J dropped 3; count of bases not matched to a gene: 5.

V and J are TRBV20-1 and TRBJ2-7, with TRBD1 matching over 7 bases. The germline V gene encodes CDR1 DFQATT and CDR2 SNEGSKA (reference sequence). The CDR3 is 16 residues long. The junction had 16 bases not matched to a gene; V was cut back by 6 bases and J by 2 bases. CDR3 protein: CSATTGTAASPYEQYF. As DNA, the CDR3 is TGCAGTGCCACCACCGGGACAGCCGCCTCCCCCTACGAGCAGTACTTC.

This chain joins TRBV7-2 and TRBJ2-3, with no clear D. Germline values: CDR1 SGHTA, CDR2 FQGNSA. Trimming stripped 3 bases from V and 6 bases from J, with 7 bases between. The CDR3 length is 12 residues. As DNA, the CDR3 is TGTGCCAGCAGCTTTTACGGGGATACGCAGTATTTT. Translated, it gives CASSFYGDTQYF.

J is TRBJ2-3 and V is TRBV20-1; TRBD2 agrees at 7 bases. This CDR3 is built from 15 residues. With V trimmed by 6 bases and J by 0 bases, 9 bases remained unmatched. The germline V gene has CDR1 DFQATT and CDR2 SNEGSKA (reference sequence). CDR3 residues: CSAPSFSGSTDTQYF. The DNA for the CDR3 is TGCAGTGCCCCGAGCTTTAGCGGGAGCACAGATACGCAGTATTTT.

The chain links TRBV15 to TRBJ2-3; the D is unclear. This CDR3 contains 14 residues. Deletions cut 5 bases from V and 2 bases from J, with 11 bases between. The germline V gene has CDR1 LNHNV and CDR2 YYDKDF (reference sequence). CDR3 amino acids: CATSFGSPTDTQYF. The CDR3 DNA follows: TGTGCCACCAGCTTTGGCTCCCCCACAGATACGCAGTATTTT.

The CDR3 protein is CASSLVLAGAADEQFF. CDR3 bases: TGTGCCAGCAGCTTAGTGCTAGCGGGAGCAGCGGATGAGCAGTTCTTC. The chain combines TRBV7-9 with TRBJ2-1; TRBD2 aligns across 10 bases. The CDR3 runs 16 residues. Germline CDR1 and CDR2: SEHNR and FQNEAQ (reference sequence). Trimming removed 1 base from V and 8 bases from J; junction bases left unmatched: 8.

CDR3 bases: TGTGCCAGCAGCCCCCACCCGGCCAGCACAGATACGCAGTATTTT. Protein sequence: CASSPHPASTDTQYF. The gene calls are TRBV7-2 and TRBJ2-3, with D unclear. This CDR3 has 15 amino acids. Looked up from germline, CDR1 is SGHTA and CDR2 is FQGNSA. V was pared by 5 bases and J by 0 bases, with 12 bases between.

The chain combines TRBV5-8 with TRBJ1-2; D uncertain. This CDR3 region has 15 residues. Trimming removed 2 bases from V and 3 bases from J, with 14 bases in between. Germline CDR1 and CDR2: SGHTS and YDEGEE. The CDR3: CASSFPRRGDYGYTF. For the CDR3, the DNA is TGTGCCAGCAGCTTTCCCAGAAGAGGAGACTATGGCTACACCTTC.

This clonotype came up a few times. The gene calls are TRBV7-9 and TRBJ2-5, with TRBD1 matching over 7 bases. The CDR3 totals 15 residues. J gave up 5 bases and V 5 bases, and 11 bases lay outside the gene matches. Germline V lookup: CDR1 SEHNR, CDR2 FQNEAQ (reference sequence). CDR3 sequence reads: CASSPGGIGWETQYF. DNA of the CDR3: TGTGCCAGCAGCCCAGGGGGAATTGGATGGGAGACCCAGTACTTC.

In DNA form, the CDR3 reads TGTGCCAGCTCACCACAGGGTAATAATTCACCCCTCCACTTT. As protein: CASSPQGNNSPLHF. The chain combines TRBV18 with TRBJ1-6; D gene uncertain. Trimming left V 1 base short and J 5 bases short, with 6 bases between. Germline CDR1 reads KGHSH; CDR2 reads LQKENI. The CDR3 runs 14 residues.

The CDR3 reads CASSYQHTGELFF. The DNA for the CDR3 is TGTGCCAGCAGCTACCAGCACACCGGGGAGCTGTTTTTT. The V and J genes are TRBV7-3 and TRBJ2-2; D gene uncertain. Germline V lookup: CDR1 SGHTA, CDR2 FQGTGA. There are 13 residues in the CDR3. V dropped 4 bases and J dropped 3 bases, with 6 bases sitting between them. Filled out from reference TRBV7-3 and TRBJ2-2, the complete variable domain reads GAGVSQTPSNKVTEKGKYVELRCDPISGHTALYWYRQSLGQGPEFLIYFQGTGAADDSGLPNDRFFAVRPEGSVSTLKIQRTERGDSAVYLCASSYQHTGELFFGEGSRLTVL.

This chain joins TRBV11-2 and TRBJ2-5, with D unclear. CDR3 size: 13 residues. Trimming stripped 5 bases from V and 0 bases from J, with 7 bases between. The germline V gene encodes CDR1 SGHAT and CDR2 FQNNGV. This CDR3 reads CASSTTDQETQYF. Written as DNA, the CDR3 is TGTGCCAGCAGCACTACCGACCAAGAGACCCAGTACTTC.